This T cell receptor (beta chain) was observed in a study of shared clonotypes between healthy human individuals. For every subset, genomic DNA was evenly distributed across several immunoSEQ plates. The sorted-subset replicate PCRs were given roughly 200 ng DNA, which is approximately 30,000 T cell genomes. The method was immunoSEQ multiplex PCR; TCRdb's version includes in-frame clones alone and lacks a portion of them. The sample yields around 2,000,000 clones, more than 85% seen once. This CDR3 has 12 amino acids. CDR1 and CDR2 (germline): ENHRY, SYGVKD. V was cut by 9 bases and J by 4 bases, with 13 bases left in between. As concerns this clone: The antigen is unknown.

Cells designated naive CD8 were CD45RO-negative and were positively selected for CCR7, with terminally differentiated effector memory CD45RA+ cells excluded. Healthy HIV-negative adults with no recent acute infections or vaccinations were recruited as donors. General observations from the study: Relative to memory subsets, naive subsets generally showed larger estimated richness.

This chain joins TRBV10-3 and TRBJ2-7, with a tentative D call TRBD1 (5 bases). The source material was naive CD8+ T cells from PBMCs. The clonotype comes from a man younger than 35 in good health. Some clones in this sample may be carry-over from other donors' samples. CDR3 nucleotides: TGTGCCATGGGGATTGACAGTTACGAGCAGTACTTC. Translation gives CAMGIDSYEQYF.